Shown below are 32 T cell receptor beta chains from a single sample sequenced in a study of T cells in Graves' hyperthyroidism and ophthalmopathy. Amplified TCR beta CDR3 regions came from RNA transcripts. The HTBI primer set served for first-round RT-PCR of the TCR CDR3. MiXCR was run by TCRdb on the multiplex PCR reads, yielding one entry per CDR3 protein. The sample lists over 500,000 distinct CDR3 sequences, roughly 45% occurring once. The sequencing input was peripheral blood or thyroid tissue (not recorded which). The receptors shown here come from an adult woman with Graves' disease, either hyperthyroidism or ophthalmopathy (not recorded which).

V is TRBV20-1 and J is TRBJ1-1; D is ambiguous. This CDR3 spans 13 amino acids. The V end was cut by 5 bases, the J end by 6 bases, with 16 bases between. Germline V gene sequence: CDR1 DFQATT, CDR2 SNEGSKA (reference sequence). CDR3 region: CSAYTRTDSEAFF. The CDR3 DNA follows: TGCAGTGCTTATACCCGGACGGACTCTGAAGCTTTCTTT.

The CDR3 DNA sequence: TGTGCCAGCAGCACGGGACATATGAACACTGAAGCTTTCTTT. It codes for CASSTGHMNTEAFF. This chain uses TRBV9 with TRBJ1-1; D may be TRBD1 (6 bases). Deletions cut 4 bases from V and 0 bases from J, with 10 bases between. This CDR3 is 14 amino acids long. Germline V gives CDR1 SGDLS, CDR2 YYNGEE.

The chain joins TRBV7-9 to TRBJ2-5; 8 nucleotides line up with TRBD2. Germline CDR1 is SEHNR and CDR2 is FQNEAQ (reference sequence). The CDR3 contains 17 residues. Trimming took 6 bases from V and 5 from J; bases not matched to a gene: 17. Here the CDR3 DNA reads TGTGCCAGCAGTTTATCACCAGCGGGACTAGGGGGGGAGACCCAGTACTTC. Encoded protein: CASSLSPAGLGGETQYF.

The chain uses TRBV20-1 and TRBJ1-5, with TRBD1 matching 9 bases. Germline-derived CDR1 and CDR2 are DFQATT and SNEGSKA (reference sequence). J lost 4 bases, V lost 3 bases, and 16 bases had no gene match. The CDR3 spans 18 residues. The CDR3 nucleotides read TGCAGTGCTAGGGATAAATTGGACCGGGACAGGGAGAATCAGCCCCAGCATTTT. Protein sequence: CSARDKLDRDRENQPQHF.

In this sample, this clonotype turned up a few times. V and J are TRBV28 and TRBJ1-5; 7 bases fit TRBD1. The V gene's germline CDR1 is MDHEN and CDR2 SYDVKM. The CDR3 extends over 15 amino acids. The V gene end was trimmed by 2 bases and the J gene end by 5 bases; junction bases not matched to a gene: 6. As DNA, the CDR3 is TGTGCCAGCAGTTTAATATCAGGGGGGTATCAGCCCCAGCATTTT. This sequence encodes CASSLISGGYQPQHF.

With respect to this clonotype: A much larger clone lies one base from this, so it may be a read error. The V call is TRBV20-1, the J call TRBJ1-3; D remains ambiguous. Germline-derived CDR1 and CDR2 are DFQATT and SNEGSKA (reference sequence). CDR3 size: 13 residues. CDR3: CSTSPPSGNTIYF. The CDR3 nucleotides read TGCAGTACTAGCCCCCCCTCTGGAAACACCATATATTTT.

This clonotype was seen a few times. Here the CDR3 DNA reads TGTGCCAGCAGCTTACTGGGACAGGTATCGGGCTACACCTTC. It encodes CASSLLGQVSGYTF. V and J are TRBV7-8 and TRBJ1-2, with 8 bases lining up with TRBD1. This CDR3 has 14 residues. CDR1 is SGHVS and CDR2 is FQNEAQ in the germline V gene. V dropped 2 bases and J dropped 8; count of bases not matched to a gene: 7. Looking up the rest from reference TRBV7-8 and TRBJ1-2 gives the full variable domain: GAGVSQSPRYKVAKRGQDVALRCDPISGHVSLFWYQQALGQGPEFLTYFQNEAQLDKSGLPSDRFFAERPEGSVSTLKIQRTQQEDSAVYLCASSLLGQVSGYTFGSGTRLTVV.

J is TRBJ1-1 and V is TRBV20-1; D is perhaps TRBD1 (6 bases). The CDR3 spans 14 residues. CDR1 is DFQATT and CDR2 is SNEGSKA in the germline V gene (reference sequence). Trimming stripped 6 bases from V and 5 bases from J, with 19 bases between. CDR3 protein: CSAGGLAGRTEAFF. CDR3 nucleotide sequence: TGCAGTGCAGGGGGACTAGCGGGAAGGACTGAAGCTTTCTTT.

This chain joins TRBV29-1 and TRBJ2-6, with D possibly matching TRBD1 (6 bases). Germline values: CDR1 SQVTM, CDR2 ANQGSEA. Trimming took 5 bases from V and 2 from J, leaving 10 bases between them. The CDR3 length is 14 residues. The CDR3 sequence is CSVLRGTGANVLTF. CDR3 nucleotides: TGCAGCGTTCTCAGGGGTACTGGGGCCAACGTCCTGACTTTC.

The chain employs TRBV7-6 and TRBJ2-5; 7 bases fit TRBD1. This CDR3 comprises 14 residues. V dropped 5 bases and J dropped 0; count of bases not matched to a gene: 3. Per germline, CDR1 SGHVS and CDR2 FNYEAQ. The CDR3 sequence is CASSPGQYQETQYF. Written as DNA, the CDR3 is TGTGCCAGCAGCCCGGGACAGTACCAAGAGACCCAGTACTTC. Full variable domain (remainder filled in from reference TRBV7-6 and TRBJ2-5): GAGVSQSPRYKVTKRGQDVALRCDPISGHVSLYWYRQALGQGPEFLTYFNYEAQQDKSGLPNDRFSAERPEGSISTLTIQRTEQRDSAMYRCASSPGQYQETQYFGPGTRLLVL.

The chain carries TRBV10-3 and TRBJ2-7, with a weak D call TRBD2 (6 bases). The V end lost 2 bases, the J end lost 7 bases, and 24 bases lay between the germline ends. The CDR3 totals 17 residues. Germline CDR1 and CDR2: ENHRY and SYGVKD. CDR3 loop: CAISEPTSSESPGEQYF. CDR3 coding DNA: TGTGCCATCAGTGAGCCCACTTCTAGCGAGTCCCCGGGTGAGCAGTACTTC.

The J gene is TRBJ1-5, the V gene TRBV6-9; D unclear. Trimming removed 5 bases from V and 3 bases from J, with 14 bases in between. The germline gives CDR1 MNHGY, CDR2 SVAAGI. The CDR3 is 15 residues long. In nucleotides, the CDR3 is TGTGCCAGCAGTGAAGCGGGAGAGTTCAATCAGCCCCAGCATTTT. Its translation is CASSEAGEFNQPQHF.

This clonotype was seen more than once but under ten times. The chain joins TRBV29-1 to TRBJ1-3; D gene uncertain. Germline CDR1 and CDR2: SQVTM and ANQGSEA. V shed 1 base and J shed 0 bases, with 7 bases lying between them. The CDR3 consists of 14 residues. The CDR3 here is CSVEGRHSGNTIYF. The CDR3 DNA is TGCAGCGTTGAAGGCAGGCACTCTGGAAACACCATATATTTT.

The table lists this clonotype with many counts. The CDR3: CASSENYGYTF. The CDR3 region has the DNA TGTGCCAGCTCTGAGAACTATGGCTACACCTTC. This chain uses TRBV7-9 with TRBJ1-2; D uncertain. The CDR3 consists of 11 residues. Germline assignment: CDR1 SEHNR and CDR2 FQNEAQ (reference sequence). Trimming took off 8 bases at V and 2 bases at J, with 6 bases between the two ends.

V gene TRBV15 combines with J gene TRBJ1-6; no definite D call. This CDR3 is built from 17 residues. Germline V gene data show CDR1 as LNHNV and CDR2 as YYDKDF (reference sequence). Trimming removed 0 bases at V and 6 bases at J, with 15 bases between. The DNA of the CDR3 is TGTGCCACCAGCAGAGATTCAGTAGGCAGTAGTAATTCACCCCTCCACTTT. Its translation is CATSRDSVGSSNSPLHF.

Note on this clonotype: At one end, the junction sequence differs from germline, possibly due to a read error. V and J are TRBV10-3 and TRBJ1-2, with TRBD1 matching 8 bases. Germline assignment: CDR1 ENHRY and CDR2 SYGVKD. The CDR3 spans 20 residues. CDR3 sequence: CASSESLLWTGLIYGYGYTF. Here the CDR3 DNA reads TGTGCCAGCAGTGAGTCTCTCTTATGGACAGGGCTCATCTATGGCTATGGCTACACCTTC.

On this clonotype: A read error is the likely source, as a far larger clone sits one nucleotide away. V and J are TRBV11-2 and TRBJ2-2; tentatively, D is TRBD2 (5 bases). The germline V gene encodes CDR1 SGHAT and CDR2 FQNNGV. The CDR3 has 13 residues. For the CDR3, the DNA is TGTGCCAGCAGCTTAGGGCCAACCGGGGAGCCGTTTTTT. This translates into CASSLGPTGEPFF.

A remark on this clonotype: A much larger clone differs from this one at a single base, so this may be a read error. The chain links TRBV7-9 to TRBJ2-2; no reliable D call. This CDR3 is 12 amino acids long. Germline loops: CDR1 SEHNR, CDR2 FQNEAQ (reference sequence). The CDR3 is CASSQDVGELFF. The CDR3 DNA reads TGCGCCAGCAGCCAAGATGTCGGGGAGCTGTTTTTT.

This clonotype was counted ten times or more. The chain carries TRBV7-8 and TRBJ2-7; no firm D call. Trimming took 3 bases from V and 5 from J, leaving 17 bases between them. This CDR3 contains 15 residues. The germline gives CDR1 SGHVS, CDR2 FQNEAQ. As DNA, the CDR3 is TGTGCCAGCAGCTTCGGCGCGCCTCCTGGCAACGAGCAGTACTTC. Translated: CASSFGAPPGNEQYF.

The chain carries TRBV25-1 and TRBJ1-4; D gene unclear. Germline V gene data show CDR1 as MGHDK and CDR2 as SYGVNS. With 3 bases removed from V and 6 bases from J, the gap between germline ends came to 11 bases. This CDR3 is 14 amino acids long. CDR3 loop: CASSEGYLDEKLFF. The CDR3 nucleotides are TGTGCCAGCAGTGAGGGGTATTTGGATGAAAAACTGTTTTTT.

The chain employs TRBV5-1 and TRBJ2-2; 9 bases agree with TRBD1. Looked up from germline, CDR1 is SGHRS and CDR2 is YFSETQ. V lost 4 bases to trimming and J lost 5 bases; unmatched junction nucleotides: 6. This CDR3 spans 15 amino acids. As DNA, the CDR3 is TGCGCCAGCAGCCGGACAGGGGATGTTACCGGGGAGCTGTTTTTT. Its protein is CASSRTGDVTGELFF.

V usage is TRBV19 and J usage is TRBJ1-2; TRBD1 matches 8 bases. The ends lost 5 bases at V and 4 bases at J; junction bases unmatched: 9. This CDR3 spans 15 amino acids. CDR1 and CDR2 from the germline V gene are LNHDA and SQIVND (reference sequence). This CDR3 reads CASSLQGARSYGYTF. The CDR3 nucleotides read TGTGCCAGTAGTCTGCAGGGGGCGAGGAGCTATGGCTACACCTTC.

The chain is built from TRBV12-3 or TRBV12-4 and TRBJ1-3; no firm D call. Trimming removed 3 bases from V and 2 bases from J, with 11 bases in between. The CDR3 totals 15 residues. CDR3 sequence (DNA): TGTGCCAGCAGTTTTGGGGTAGAGGCTGGAAACACCATATATTTT. Translating it yields CASSFGVEAGNTIYF.

The rearrangement uses TRBV7-2 and TRBJ1-5; D is possibly TRBD1 (5 bases). The CDR3 has 14 residues. Germline CDR1 reads SGHTA; CDR2 reads FQGNSA. V was shortened by 7 bases and J by 2 bases, with 12 bases between the two germline ends. CDR3 coding DNA: TGTGCCAGCAAAGGGGATGTCGGCAATCAGCCCCAGCATTTT. Protein: CASKGDVGNQPQHF.

The chain is built from TRBV11-2 and TRBJ1-5; possibly TRBD1 for D (5 bases). Germline CDR1 SGHAT, CDR2 FQNNGV. V was clipped by 4 bases and J by 6 bases, with 22 bases between them. This CDR3 is built from 17 residues. The CDR3 sequence: CASSSNLQEATSQPQHF. Written as DNA, the CDR3 is TGTGCCAGCAGCTCGAACCTACAGGAGGCAACGTCTCAGCCCCAGCATTTT.

This chain uses TRBV7-9 with TRBJ1-1; 9 bases are shared with TRBD1. Trimming removed 6 bases from V and 4 bases from J; junction bases left unmatched: 6. The CDR3 runs to 14 residues. The germline gives CDR1 SEHNR, CDR2 FQNEAQ (reference sequence). CDR3 region: CASRGTGSTTEAFF. CDR3 nucleotides: TGTGCCAGCAGAGGGACAGGGTCCACCACTGAAGCTTTCTTT.

The chain links TRBV11-2 to TRBJ1-1; perhaps TRBD1 as D (5 bases). The CDR3 covers 14 residues. The germline V gene encodes CDR1 SGHAT and CDR2 FQNNGV. Trimming stripped 1 base from V and 5 bases from J, with 11 bases between. The CDR3 is CASSLAGLDTEAFF. CDR3 nucleotides: TGTGCCAGCAGCTTAGCAGGGTTGGATACTGAAGCTTTCTTT.

V gene TRBV29-1 combines with J gene TRBJ1-2; D perhaps matches TRBD1 (5 bases). The V end was cut by 6 bases, the J end by 1 base, with 9 bases between. There are 12 residues in the CDR3. Per the germline V gene, CDR1 is SQVTM and CDR2 is ANQGSEA. CDR3 residues: CSVRQINYGYTF. In DNA, the CDR3 is TGCAGCGTACGACAGATTAACTATGGCTACACCTTC. The full variable domain, with the rest looked up from reference TRBV29-1 and TRBJ1-2, is SAVISQKPSRDICQRGTSLTIQCQVDSQVTMMFWYRQQPGQSLTLIATANQGSEATYESGFVIDKFPISRPNLTFSTLTVSNMSPEDSSIYLCSVRQINYGYTFGSGTRLTVV.

In this sample, this clonotype turned up once. One base away lies a much larger clone, so this may be a sequencing read error. The genes are TRBV6-5 and TRBJ1-5; TRBD1 is a possible D gene (5 bases). The germline V and J ends were trimmed by 6 bases and 6 bases, with 15 bases remaining between them. The CDR3 contains 14 residues. The germline V gene encodes CDR1 MNHEY and CDR2 SVGAGI. CDR3 nucleotides: TGTGCCAGCAGCGATTTCAGGGTAGGTCAGCCCCAGCATTTT. As protein: CASSDFRVGQPQHF.

The J gene is TRBJ1-1, the V gene TRBV9; possible D gene TRBD1, 5 bases. Trimming took off 0 bases at V and 1 base at J, with 19 bases between the two ends. The CDR3 contains 18 residues. Germline V CDR1 and CDR2: SGDLS, YYNGEE. Here the CDR3 DNA reads TGTGCCAGCAGCGTAGCCCAGGGACCCGGAAACACGAACACTGAAGCTTTCTTT. It yields the protein CASSVAQGPGNTNTEAFF.

This clonotype was seen more than once but under ten times. The CDR3 DNA reads as TGCAGCGTTGAAGGTGGGGCCAGAGCCGGGGAGCTGTTTTTT. It is translated as CSVEGGARAGELFF. The chain uses TRBV29-1 and TRBJ2-2; maybe TRBD1 (5 bases). Germline CDR1 reads SQVTM; CDR2 reads ANQGSEA. This CDR3 region has 14 residues. V was pared by 1 base and J by 6 bases, with 12 bases between.

The chain uses TRBV10-3 and TRBJ1-1; D might be TRBD1 (6 bases). Germline lookup yields CDR1 ENHRY and CDR2 SYGVKD. This CDR3 has 14 amino acids. V lost 7 bases and J 1 base, leaving 13 bases between the germline ends. This chain's CDR3 is CAITRTETNTEAFF. Written as DNA, the CDR3 is TGTGCCATCACCCGGACAGAGACGAACACTGAAGCTTTCTTT.